A single sample is the source of the 18 T cell receptor beta chains below, sequenced in a study of T-cell memory formation after mild COVID-19. MiXCR, run by TCRdb on the 5' RACE reads, gives a single entry per CDR3 protein. The sample holds more than 150,000 distinct CDR3 sequences; 11% are singletons and the top ten take 3.5% to 4.5%. What was sequenced was PBMCs or a T cell subset sorted from them (not recorded which). The receptor set was obtained from a young man who had mild COVID-19 (a few samples of this study predate the infection). Cell type and time point are not known.

The gene calls are TRBV5-1 and TRBJ2-7, with D perhaps matching TRBD1 or TRBD2 (6 bases each). The germline gives CDR1 SGHRS, CDR2 YFSETQ. V was clipped by 0 bases and J by 3 bases, with 10 bases between them. CDR3 length equals 14 residues. DNA of the CDR3: TGCGCCAGCAGCTTGGGGGGGGCCCTCTACGAGCAGTACTTC. This gives the protein CASSLGGALYEQYF.

The chain employs TRBV5-1 and TRBJ2-1; D gene uncertain. The CDR3 runs 14 residues. Germline V lookup: CDR1 SGHRS, CDR2 YFSETQ. Trimming pared 4 bases from V and 7 bases from J, leaving 15 bases between. CDR3: CASSLPVGYNEQFF. The CDR3 nucleotides read TGCGCCAGCAGCCTTCCCGTCGGGTATAATGAGCAGTTCTTC.

This clonotype occurred a few times. The chain joins TRBV7-7 to TRBJ1-5, with no clear D. Germline V gene lookup returns CDR1 SSHAT and CDR2 FNYEAQ (reference sequence). V was clipped by 1 base and J by 3 bases, with 19 bases between them. The CDR3 extends over 18 amino acids. The CDR3 is CASSLVLRTLGSNQPQHF. In DNA form, the CDR3 reads TGTGCCAGCAGCTTAGTGTTACGGACTTTAGGGTCCAATCAGCCCCAGCATTTT.

The chain recombines TRBV12-3 or TRBV12-4 with TRBJ1-6; the match to TRBD1 covers 7 bases. The CDR3 length is 15 residues. The trim removed 5 bases at V and 7 bases at J, leaving 8 bases unmatched. The CDR3 loop is CASSLQTGPNSPLHF. CDR3 DNA: TGTGCCAGCAGTCTTCAGACAGGGCCGAATTCACCCCTCCACTTT.

V usage is TRBV7-9 and J usage is TRBJ1-3; no definite D call. The germline CDR1 and CDR2 sequences are SEHNR and FQNEAQ (reference sequence). V was pared by 4 bases and J by 2 bases, with 6 bases between. The CDR3 is made up of 13 amino acids. CDR3 sequence: CASSSDAGNTIYF. The CDR3 region has the DNA TGTGCCAGCAGCTCGGATGCTGGAAACACCATATATTTT.

This clonotype was seen repeatedly, ten times or more. This sequence joins TRBV2 and TRBJ2-5; possibly TRBD1 or TRBD2 for D (5 bases each). Trimming stripped 3 bases from V and 5 bases from J, with 19 bases between. Germline CDR1 SNHLY, CDR2 FYNNEI. The CDR3 totals 16 residues. CDR3 nucleotides: TGTGCCAGCAGTGAGGGACCCCCCGGGAACTACGAGACCCAGTACTTC. Protein product: CASSEGPPGNYETQYF.

This clonotype was seen at least ten times. The rearrangement joins TRBV5-1 to TRBJ2-1; the D is unclear. V lost 0 bases to trimming and J lost 3 bases, with 13 bases between them. The CDR3 consists of 16 residues. The germline gives CDR1 SGHRS, CDR2 YFSETQ. The CDR3 loop is CASSLDVGTSYNEQFF. The DNA of the CDR3 is TGCGCCAGCAGCTTGGATGTCGGCACGAGCTACAATGAGCAGTTCTTC.

This clonotype showed up just a few times. The rearrangement joins TRBV5-1 to TRBJ1-6; 7 bases are shared with TRBD1. The germline V gene has CDR1 SGHRS and CDR2 YFSETQ. CDR3 length: 16 residues. With 3 bases clipped from V and 6 bases from J, the junction kept 9 bases outside the gene matches. Written as DNA, the CDR3 is TGCGCCAGCAGCTCATCCACCGGGACAGCTAATTCACCCCTCCACTTT. Amino acids: CASSSSTGTANSPLHF.

Many counts were recorded for this clonotype. The rearrangement joins TRBV7-2 to TRBJ2-7, with 7 bases lining up with TRBD2. The germline V gene has CDR1 SGHTA and CDR2 FQGNSA. Unmatched junction bases numbered 6, after V lost 2 bases and J lost 2 bases. The CDR3 sequence is 15 residues long. The CDR3 protein is CASSLKAGPPYEQYF. CDR3 in DNA: TGTGCCAGCAGCTTAAAAGCGGGGCCGCCCTACGAGCAGTACTTC.

This clonotype was seen ten or more times. The chain has TRBV6-5 and TRBJ2-5, with 12 nucleotides matching TRBD2. The CDR3 runs to 14 residues. V was clipped by 6 bases and J by 3 bases; unmatched bases: 2. CDR1 and CDR2 (germline): MNHEY, SVGAGI. In DNA form, the CDR3 reads TGTGCCAGCAGGCGACTAGCGGGGGAAGAGACCCAGTACTTC. It encodes CASRRLAGEETQYF.

This clonotype was observed a few times. This chain connects TRBV5-1 to TRBJ1-2; D unclear. Between the trimmed V and J ends, which lost 4 bases and 6 bases, there was a span of 13 bases. Germline CDR1 and CDR2: SGHRS and YFSETQ. This CDR3 region has 13 residues. CDR3 sequence: CASSPAAGDGYTF. The CDR3, as DNA: TGCGCCAGCAGCCCCGCGGCTGGGGATGGCTACACCTTC.

This clonotype has a count of ten or more. The chain employs TRBV11-1 and TRBJ2-1; TRBD2 aligns across 10 bases. This CDR3 comprises 15 residues. Germline loops: CDR1 SGHAT, CDR2 FQDESV (reference sequence). J lost 14 bases, V lost 2 bases, and 12 bases had no gene match. The CDR3 spells CASSLMVAGGFPKFF. CDR3 nucleotides: TGTGCCAGCAGCTTAATGGTAGCGGGGGGTTTCCCCAAGTTCTTC.

This clonotype has a handful of counts. This rearrangement joins TRBV12-3 or TRBV12-4 to TRBJ2-7; TRBD2 matches at 12 bases. This CDR3 contains 15 residues. V dropped 3 bases and J dropped 4; count of bases not matched to a gene: 4. CDR3 sequence (DNA): TGTGCCAGCAGTTTTGGACTAGCGGGGCCTTACGAGCAGTACTTC. Translated, it gives CASSFGLAGPYEQYF.

Only a few counts were recorded for this clonotype. This chain joins TRBV6-5 and TRBJ2-7; 9 positions agree with TRBD2. V shed 5 bases and J 5 bases; nucleotides not matched to a gene: 10. CDR3 length: 15 amino acids. Looked up from germline, CDR1 is MNHEY and CDR2 is SVGAGI. CDR3 DNA sequence: TGTGCCAGCAGTACGGAGCGGGGGGTATACCACGAGCAGTACTTC. The encoded protein is CASSTERGVYHEQYF.

This clonotype was seen repeatedly, ten times or more. This chain connects TRBV20-1 to TRBJ1-2; no definite D call. This CDR3 has 16 amino acids. Germline assignment: CDR1 DFQATT and CDR2 SNEGSKA (reference sequence). Between the trimmed V and J ends, which lost 3 bases and 3 bases, there was a span of 20 bases. CDR3 sequence (DNA): TGCAGTGCTAGTTCGGCAGGAAAGGCTCCTGACTATGGCTACACCTTC. The encoded protein is CSASSAGKAPDYGYTF.

The sample holds many counts of this clonotype. This chain connects TRBV13 to TRBJ2-7; tentative D call: TRBD1 (6 bases). V lost 3 bases and J lost 3, with 9 bases in between. The CDR3 is 13 residues long. From germline, CDR1 is PRHDT and CDR2 FYEKMQ (reference sequence). The chain's CDR3 is CASSLKDSYEQYF. CDR3 nucleotide sequence: TGTGCCAGCAGCTTGAAGGACAGCTACGAGCAGTACTTC.

The CDR3 spells CASSEERGIFTDTQYF. DNA of the CDR3: TGTGCCAGCAGTGAAGAGAGGGGGATCTTCACAGATACGCAGTATTTT. The chain is built from TRBV2 and TRBJ2-3; D may be TRBD1 (6 bases). The germline V gene has CDR1 SNHLY and CDR2 FYNNEI. The CDR3 runs to 16 residues. Trimming took off 1 base at V and 2 bases at J, with 13 bases between the two ends.

The table lists this clonotype with a few counts. The V gene is TRBV6-2 or TRBV6-3, the J gene TRBJ1-1; a weak D match, TRBD1 (5 bases). Germline V gene data show CDR1 as MNHEY and CDR2 as SVGEGT. V dropped 6 bases and J dropped 5 bases, with 10 bases sitting between them. The CDR3 is 12 residues long. The CDR3, as DNA: TGTGCCAGCAGGTTCAGGGAAACTGAAGCTTTCTTT. Translating gives CASRFRETEAFF.